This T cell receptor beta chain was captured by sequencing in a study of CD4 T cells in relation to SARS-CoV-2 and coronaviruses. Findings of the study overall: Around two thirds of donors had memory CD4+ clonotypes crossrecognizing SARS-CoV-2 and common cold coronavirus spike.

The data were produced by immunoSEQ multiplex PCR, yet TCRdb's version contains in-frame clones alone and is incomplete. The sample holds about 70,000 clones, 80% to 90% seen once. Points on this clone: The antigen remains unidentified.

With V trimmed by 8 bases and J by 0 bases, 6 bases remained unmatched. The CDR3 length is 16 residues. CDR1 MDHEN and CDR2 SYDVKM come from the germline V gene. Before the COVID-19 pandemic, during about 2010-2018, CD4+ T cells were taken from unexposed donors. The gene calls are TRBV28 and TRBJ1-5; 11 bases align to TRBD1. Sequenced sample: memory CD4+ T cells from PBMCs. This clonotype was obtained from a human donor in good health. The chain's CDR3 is CASGRDRGASNQPQHF. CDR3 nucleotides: TGTGCCAGCGGTAGGGACAGGGGGGCTAGCAATCAGCCCCAGCATTTT. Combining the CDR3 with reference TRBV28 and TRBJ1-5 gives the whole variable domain DVKVTQSSRYLVKRTGEKVFLECVQDMDHENMFWYRQDPGLGLRLIYFSYDVKMKEKGDIPEGYSVSREKKERFSLILESASTNQTSMYLCASGRDRGASNQPQHFGDGTRLSIL.